Below, 14 T cell receptor beta chains from the same sample are listed, as sequenced in a study of molecular identifiers for immune sequencing clone quantification. TCRdb called the PCR reads again in MiXCR, with one record for every CDR3 protein. The sample consists of some 89,000 distinct CDR3 sequences, 24% of them appearing once. Input material: naive CD8+ T cells from blood, with Jurkat cell RNA spiked in. Subset denoted: FACS-sorted CD8+CD4-CCR7+CD45RA+ naive T cells. The source of these receptors is a human donor in good health. Some libraries in this study had Jurkat cell RNA spiked in.

The V gene is TRBV10-3, the J gene TRBJ1-2, with 7 bases aligning to TRBD1. Germline V gene sequence: CDR1 ENHRY, CDR2 SYGVKD. This CDR3 contains 18 residues. Losses at the gene ends were 8 bases for V and 4 bases for J; bases not matched to a gene: 22. The CDR3 region is CAIFYKGQPKKRSYGYTF. The CDR3 DNA is TGTGCCATCTTCTACAAGGGACAGCCAAAAAAAAGAAGCTATGGCTACACCTTC.

The V call is TRBV5-1, the J call TRBJ2-1; 9 bases match TRBD1. Germline V CDR1 and CDR2: SGHRS, YFSETQ. The CDR3 is made up of 13 amino acids. With V trimmed by 4 bases and J by 7 bases, 3 bases remained unmatched. CDR3 coding DNA: TGCGCCAGCAGCATGACAGGGGGGAATGAGCAGTTCTTC. Translation: CASSMTGGNEQFF.

The J gene is TRBJ1-1, the V gene TRBV30; D is uncertain. V shed 0 bases and J shed 13 bases, with 15 bases lying between them. This CDR3 region has 12 residues. The germline V gene has CDR1 GTSNPN and CDR2 SVGIG (reference sequence). DNA for the CDR3: TGTGCCTGGAGTGTAGGGTCCCTGTGGGTTTTCTTT. Its protein product is CAWSVGSLWVFF.

The V and J genes are TRBV12-3 or TRBV12-4 and TRBJ2-3, with D possibly matching TRBD2 (5 bases). The CDR3 extends over 15 amino acids. V dropped 3 bases and J dropped 1 base, with 11 bases sitting between them. CDR3 protein: CASSLSGWGTDTQYF. For the CDR3, the DNA is TGTGCCAGCAGTTTGTCGGGATGGGGCACAGATACGCAGTATTTT.

In regard to this clonotype: A much larger clone differs from this one at a single base, so this may be a read error. The chain joins TRBV4-3 to TRBJ2-7; 9 bases map to TRBD1. This CDR3 region has 15 residues. The germline V gene has CDR1 LGHNA and CDR2 YSLEER. The V segment lost 6 bases and the J segment 2 bases; nucleotides outside the gene matches: 8. CDR3 sequence (DNA): TGCGCCAGCAGGCAAACCGGGACAGGGACCTACGAGCAGTACTTC. Residues: CASRQTGTGTYEQYF.

This clonotype was picked up one time. The CDR3 does not close with the conserved phenylalanine or tryptophan, likely indicating a read error. The chain combines TRBV11-2 with TRBJ1-1, with no clear D. Germline-derived CDR1 and CDR2 are SGHAT and FQNNGV. This CDR3 contains 13 residues. V was shortened by 5 bases and J by 4 bases, with 11 bases between the two germline ends. The CDR3 reads CASSQRPGTEAFI. The CDR3 DNA reads TGTGCCAGCAGCCAAAGACCGGGCACTGAAGCTTTCATT.

Turning to this clonotype: Given a much more abundant clone one base away, this may be a read error. The chain is built from TRBV4-1 and TRBJ2-7, with TRBD1 matching 7 bases. CDR3 size: 16 residues. Germline V gene data show CDR1 as MGHRA and CDR2 as YSYEKL. The CDR3 spells CASSQTATGSSYEQHF. CDR3 in DNA: TGCGCCAGCAGCCAAACCGCGACAGGGTCCTCCTACGAGCAGCACTTC.

This clonotype was recorded a few times. V is TRBV6-1 and J is TRBJ2-5, with D perhaps TRBD2 (5 bases). Germline lookup yields CDR1 MNHNS and CDR2 SASEGT. Deletions cut 4 bases from V and 4 bases from J, with 22 bases between. The CDR3 is made up of 17 amino acids. This CDR3 is CASSAPPGINIGETQYF. The CDR3 bases are TGTGCCAGCAGTGCGCCACCCGGGATAAACATCGGAGAGACCCAGTACTTC.

This clonotype came up a few times. V is TRBV7-9 and J is TRBJ2-7; 7 bases line up with TRBD1. J lost 3 bases, V lost 5 bases, and 10 bases had no gene match. In germline, CDR1 is SEHNR, CDR2 FQNEAQ (reference sequence). This CDR3 comprises 15 residues. CDR3 nucleotide sequence: TGTGCCAGCAGCGCGCCGGGACAGCTTTTCTACGAGCAGTACTTC. Encoded protein: CASSAPGQLFYEQYF.

This clonotype showed up many times. This chain uses TRBV5-7 with TRBJ2-7; a possible D gene is TRBD2 (7 bases). TRBV5-7 is flagged as an ORF with uncertain function. The CDR3 has 14 amino acids. V dropped 2 bases and J dropped 6 bases, with 15 bases sitting between them. The CDR3 nucleotides are TGTGCCAGCAGCTTAGGCCACAGGGAGGGCGAGCAGTACTTC. Translation: CASSLGHREGEQYF.

There are many counts of this clonotype. The gene calls are TRBV7-2 and TRBJ2-3; TRBD2 is a possible D gene (6 bases). The V end lost 2 bases, the J end lost 4 bases, and 7 bases lay between the germline ends. Germline loops: CDR1 SGHTA, CDR2 FQGNSA. The CDR3 has 13 amino acids. DNA for the CDR3: TGTGCCAGCAGCTTATCGGGAGCAGATACGCAGTATTTT. Amino acids: CASSLSGADTQYF.

This clonotype was seen only a few times. This sequence joins TRBV7-3 and TRBJ2-1, with D perhaps being TRBD1 or TRBD2 (6 bases each). V shed 2 bases and J shed 7 bases, with 9 bases lying between them. The germline gives CDR1 SGHTA, CDR2 FQGTGA. The CDR3 extends over 13 amino acids. The CDR3 loop is CASSLLGGNEQFF. CDR3 DNA: TGTGCCAGCAGCTTACTAGGGGGGAATGAGCAGTTCTTC.

On this clonotype itself: A read error may produce the germline difference seen at one junction end. DNA of the CDR3: TGTGCCAGCAGCTTTTGGGTCAGGATTGAACCTAATGAAAAACTGGTTTTT. Its protein product is CASSFWVRIEPNEKLVF. The V gene is TRBV5-3, the J gene TRBJ1-4; D gene ambiguous. TRBV5-3 belongs to the ORF category, with a function that is uncertain. This CDR3 has 17 residues.

Regarding this clonotype: Just one base apart from a much larger clone, this may be a read error. V is TRBV24-1 and J is TRBJ2-3; possible D gene TRBD1, 6 bases. The last part of the DNA fits TRBJ1-5 better; the J call may be wrong. The CDR3 extends over 13 amino acids. Germline-derived CDR1 and CDR2 are KGHDR and SFDVKD. The CDR3 region is CATSDGGADTQHF. CDR3 in DNA: TGTGCCACCAGTGACGGGGGCGCGGATACGCAGCATTTT.